The clone carrying this TCR beta chain was picked up one time. The antigen is unknown. This entry belongs to a study of cytomegalovirus exposure and HLA in healthy donors. Study-wide points: In vitro work confirmed that three CMV-associated chains recognize CMV antigens. Clonal expansion, a later analysis showed, was greater in HLA-associated TCR beta chains than in equally common others.

The V and J ends lost 0 bases and 1 base respectively, with 7 bases between them. This CDR3 region has 15 residues. The germline gives CDR1 LGHNA, CDR2 YNFKEQ. Use of 60 Vbeta and 13 Jbeta primers characterized the PCR. TCRdb keeps only in-frame clones here, not all; method: immunoSEQ multiplex PCR. The sample lists tens of thousands of clones, about four fifths occurring once. The TCR comes from a woman between 40 and 50 years old in good health and CMV-seronegative. The chain links TRBV4-2 to TRBJ1-5; no firm D call. The source material was PBMCs. As DNA, the CDR3 is TGTGCCAGCAGCCAAGATACCCAGAGCAATCAGCCCCAGCATTTT. It translates to CASSQDTQSNQPQHF.